One and the same sample provided the 28 T cell receptor beta chains below, sequenced in a study of Graves' ophthalmopathy and Graves' hyperthyroidism. CDR3 regions of TCR beta were amplified from RNA transcripts. HTBI primers primed a first-round RT-PCR, and a second-round multiplex PCR followed. TCRdb itself ran the multiplex PCR reads through MiXCR, one entry per CDR3 protein. The data contain 500,000 to 800,000 distinct CDR3 sequences, about 38% of them singletons. Sequencing was carried out using peripheral blood. Source of these receptors: an adult man with Graves' ophthalmopathy.

V and J are TRBV10-3 and TRBJ1-5; D not certain. CDR3 size: 14 residues. Deletions cut 10 bases from V and 1 base from J, with 14 bases between. Germline lookup yields CDR1 ENHRY and CDR2 SYGVKD. The CDR3 spells CASRTRGSNQPQHF. CDR3 nucleotides: TGTGCCAGCAGGACGCGGGGAAGCAATCAGCCCCAGCATTTT.

This clonotype was seen ten or more times. The chain uses TRBV12-3 or TRBV12-4 and TRBJ1-6; D unresolved. V lost 3 bases and J lost 8, with 11 bases in between. The CDR3 length is 14 residues. The CDR3: CASSLRVLDSPLHF. In DNA form, the CDR3 reads TGTGCCAGCAGTTTGAGGGTTTTAGATTCACCCCTCCACTTT.

This clonotype showed up just once. This sequence joins TRBV29-1 and TRBJ2-5; 9 bases align to TRBD2. CDR3 length: 14 residues. The V segment lost 8 bases and the J segment 2 bases; nucleotides outside the gene matches: 9. Germline lookup yields CDR1 SQVTM and CDR2 ANQGSEA. The CDR3 is CSLVPAGGQETQYF. The CDR3 DNA reads TGCAGCTTGGTGCCAGCGGGGGGTCAAGAGACCCAGTACTTC. Supplemented by reference TRBV29-1 and TRBJ2-5, the full variable domain reads SAVISQKPSRDICQRGTSLTIQCQVDSQVTMMFWYRQQPGQSLTLIATANQGSEATYESGFVIDKFPISRPNLTFSTLTVSNMSPEDSSIYLCSLVPAGGQETQYFGPGTRLLVL.

This clonotype has at least ten counts. This chain joins TRBV7-8 and TRBJ1-2; D is uncertain. Per the germline V gene, CDR1 is SGHVS and CDR2 is FQNEAQ. CDR3 length: 12 residues. V was trimmed by 5 bases and J by 7 bases, leaving 11 bases between them. The CDR3 region is CASSPGGGGYTF. The CDR3 DNA follows: TGTGCCAGCAGCCCGGGCGGAGGTGGCTACACCTTC.

The table lists this clonotype with a few counts. V gene TRBV6-2 or TRBV6-3 combines with J gene TRBJ1-1; D is ambiguous. Between the trimmed V and J ends, which lost 2 bases and 0 bases, there was a span of 13 bases. This CDR3 region has 16 residues. Germline loops: CDR1 MNHEY, CDR2 SVGEGT. The CDR3 is CASSYGQFDMNTEAFF. Here the CDR3 DNA reads TGTGCCAGCAGTTACGGGCAGTTTGACATGAACACTGAAGCTTTCTTT.

V and J are TRBV7-3 and TRBJ1-2, with D unresolved. Germline CDR1 is SGHTA and CDR2 is FQGTGA. CDR3 size: 17 residues. V lost 8 bases to trimming and J lost 4 bases, with 26 bases between them. The CDR3 sequence: CASFPGQSAGSGYGYTF. In DNA, the CDR3 is TGTGCCAGCTTTCCGGGCCAGAGTGCTGGTTCGGGCTATGGCTACACCTTC.

As regards this clonotype: Since a much larger clone is just one base distant, this may be a read error. This chain connects TRBV24-1 to TRBJ1-5, with D perhaps TRBD1 (5 bases). The CDR3 runs 14 residues. Trimming took 2 bases from V and 9 from J, leaving 13 bases between them. The germline V gene has CDR1 KGHDR and CDR2 SFDVKD. The CDR3 sequence is CATSDWSGSAPQHF. The DNA of the CDR3 is TGTGCCACCAGTGATTGGTCAGGGTCCGCGCCCCAGCATTTT.

V gene TRBV7-3 combines with J gene TRBJ1-1; no reliable D call. CDR3 size: 14 residues. CDR1 and CDR2 (germline): SGHTA, FQGTGA. With 5 bases removed from V and 1 base from J, the gap between germline ends came to 11 bases. The DNA for the CDR3 is TGTGCCAGCAGCCGTGACACGACGAACACTGAAGCTTTCTTT. Its translation is CASSRDTTNTEAFF.

Regarding this clonotype: This may come from a read error, since a much larger clone is one base off. The chain carries TRBV4-2 and TRBJ2-5, with D perhaps assigned TRBD1 or TRBD2 (6 bases each). V dropped 5 bases and J dropped 7 bases, with 20 bases sitting between them. This CDR3 comprises 15 residues. CDR1 and CDR2 from the germline V gene are LGHNA and YNFKEQ. As DNA, the CDR3 is TGTGCCAGCAGCGGTAGTGGGGGGCTCCGGGGGACCCAGTACTTC. Translation gives CASSGSGGLRGTQYF.

The chain uses TRBV9 and TRBJ2-3, with TRBD2 identical over 12 bases. CDR1 is SGDLS, CDR2 YYNGEE, per germline. The CDR3 covers 16 residues. V was pared by 0 bases and J by 7 bases, with 6 bases of the junction left unmatched. The CDR3 coding sequence is TGTGCCAGCAGCGTAGGACTAGCGGGAGTAAGGAATACGCAGTATTTT. Translating gives CASSVGLAGVRNTQYF.

The chain has TRBV2 and TRBJ1-2; D gene ambiguous. The CDR3 length is 16 residues. CDR1 is SNHLY and CDR2 is FYNNEI in the germline V gene. V was cut by 2 bases and J by 2 bases, with 15 bases left in between. CDR3 DNA sequence: TGTGCCAGCAGTGAACGGAGAGCGGGAGGGAACTATGGCTACACCTTC. Translating gives CASSERRAGGNYGYTF.

Ten or more counts support this clonotype. In DNA form, the CDR3 reads TGTGCCAGCACCTACCAGGGGGGCACTGAAGCTTTCTTT. It yields the protein CASTYQGGTEAFF. The chain uses TRBV12-3 or TRBV12-4 and TRBJ1-1; 7 bases are shared with TRBD1. The length of the CDR3 is 13 residues. After removal of 7 bases from V and 4 bases from J, the junction contained 6 bases not matched to a gene.

At least ten counts were recorded for this clonotype. The chain joins TRBV12-3 or TRBV12-4 to TRBJ1-6, with unresolved D. The CDR3 consists of 14 residues. V was clipped by 2 bases and J by 5 bases, with 7 bases between them. This chain's CDR3 is CASSLLRDNSPLHF. Here the CDR3 DNA reads TGTGCCAGCAGTTTACTCCGGGATAATTCACCCCTCCACTTT.

This clonotype was counted ten times or more. V usage is TRBV9 and J usage is TRBJ2-7, with a weak D call TRBD1 (6 bases). The V gene lost 4 bases and the J gene lost 2 bases, with 16 bases spanning the gap. From germline, CDR1 is SGDLS and CDR2 YYNGEE. The length of the CDR3 is 15 residues. DNA of the CDR3: TGTGCCAGCAGCCCCTTCCGGGACAAGGCCTACGAGCAGTACTTC. This translates into CASSPFRDKAYEQYF.

There are a few counts of this clonotype. This chain links TRBV30 with TRBJ1-2; D is possibly TRBD1 (5 bases). The germline V and J ends were trimmed by 0 bases and 4 bases, with 9 bases remaining between them. The germline gives CDR1 GTSNPN, CDR2 SVGIG (reference sequence). CDR3 length: 13 amino acids. The CDR3 nucleotides read TGTGCCTGGAGTGTACTGGGGCCCTATGGCTACACCTTC. Amino acids: CAWSVLGPYGYTF.

At least ten counts were recorded for this clonotype. The V gene is TRBV20-1, the J gene TRBJ1-1; D remains unclear. With 3 bases removed from V and 2 bases from J, the gap between germline ends came to 4 bases. Germline V lookup: CDR1 DFQATT, CDR2 SNEGSKA (reference sequence). The CDR3 covers 11 residues. The CDR3 loop reads CSARGNTEAFF. In nucleotides, the CDR3 is TGCAGTGCTAGGGGTAACACTGAAGCTTTCTTT.

The chain joins TRBV25-1 to TRBJ1-2; TRBD1 matches 10 bases. Trimming removed 4 bases from V and 7 bases from J; junction bases left unmatched: 6. There are 14 residues in the CDR3. Germline loops: CDR1 MGHDK, CDR2 SYGVNS. The CDR3 DNA is TGTGCCAGCAGTGGCGGGGACAGGGGCTTTGGCTACACCTTC. Translated, it gives CASSGGDRGFGYTF.

For this clonotype: This is likely an artifact of a read error, given a far larger clone one base away. The CDR3 bases are TGTGCCAGCAGTTCGGACCTCTATGGCTACACCTTC. Amino acid sequence: CASSSDLYGYTF. V is TRBV7-8 and J is TRBJ1-2; no definite D call. This CDR3 spans 12 amino acids. Trimming took off 6 bases at V and 4 bases at J, with 9 bases between the two ends. Germline V CDR1 and CDR2: SGHVS, FQNEAQ.

The table lists this clonotype with a few counts. The rearrangement joins TRBV4-1 to TRBJ2-7; the match to TRBD1 covers 11 bases. Trimming cost V 1 base and J 2 bases; bases outside gene matches: 4. The CDR3 loop spans 16 amino acids. Germline lookup yields CDR1 MGHRA and CDR2 YSYEKL. CDR3 nucleotide sequence: TGCGCCAGCAGCCAAGGGGACAGGGGGTATACCTACGAGCAGTACTTC. It translates to CASSQGDRGYTYEQYF.

The rearrangement joins TRBV7-9 to TRBJ2-2; TRBD1 might be the D (7 bases). Germline V gene data show CDR1 as SEHNR and CDR2 as FQNEAQ (reference sequence). The length of the CDR3 is 14 residues. V was pared by 4 bases and J by 7 bases, with 13 bases between. CDR3 amino acids: CASSSPGGIGELFF. The CDR3 DNA follows: TGTGCCAGCAGCTCCCCAGGGGGGATCGGGGAGCTGTTTTTT.

This sequence joins TRBV29-1 and TRBJ1-1, with D possibly TRBD1 on 5 matching bases. The CDR3 extends over 13 amino acids. Germline values: CDR1 SQVTM, CDR2 ANQGSEA. CDR3 sequence reads: CRGAGQLNTEAFF. The CDR3 bases are TGCAGAGGTGCGGGGCAACTGAACACTGAAGCTTTCTTT. The variable domain in full, with the rest retrieved from reference TRBV29-1 and TRBJ1-1, is SAVISQKPSRDICQRGTSLTIQCQVDSQVTMMFWYRQQPGQSLTLIATANQGSEATYESGFVIDKFPISRPNLTFSTLTVSNMSPEDSSIYLCRGAGQLNTEAFFGQGTRLTVV.

This clonotype was recorded a few times. The chain has TRBV12-5 and TRBJ1-4, with 8 positions matching TRBD1. With V trimmed by 2 bases and J by 8 bases, 4 bases remained unmatched. Germline loops: CDR1 LGHNT, CDR2 FRNRAP. There are 14 residues in the CDR3. CDR3 region: CASGLNRGGEKLFF. The CDR3 nucleotides read TGTGCTAGTGGTTTGAACAGGGGGGGCGAAAAACTGTTTTTT.

V usage is TRBV9 and J usage is TRBJ2-2, with D maybe TRBD1 (6 bases). Germline V gene data show CDR1 as SGDLS and CDR2 as YYNGEE. V was cut by 4 bases and J by 4 bases, with 17 bases left in between. This CDR3 region has 16 residues. Here the CDR3 DNA reads TGTGCCAGCAGCACCCGAACAGGGATCCTCACCGGGGAGCTGTTTTTT. Translation gives CASSTRTGILTGELFF.

In regard to this clonotype: This may be a read error: a much more frequent sequence differs by one nucleotide. Since no conserved phenylalanine or tryptophan closes the CDR3, a read error is the likely cause. This chain links TRBV19 with TRBJ1-1; D perhaps matches TRBD1 (5 bases). CDR1 and CDR2 (germline): LNHDA, SQIVND (reference sequence). With 6 bases removed from V and 1 base from J, the gap between germline ends came to 12 bases. The CDR3 covers 14 residues. The CDR3 DNA is TGTGCCAGTAGCCAGGGTAACGGGAACACTGAAGCTTTCCTT. Protein: CASSQGNGNTEAFL.

This clonotype was recorded at least ten times. The chain has TRBV25-1 and TRBJ1-2; maybe TRBD1 (6 bases). The CDR3 runs 14 residues. The germline CDR1 and CDR2 sequences are MGHDK and SYGVNS. Trimming took 4 bases from V and 8 from J, leaving 17 bases between them. The CDR3 is CASSGRGRGTGYTF. CDR3 bases: TGTGCCAGCAGTGGACGGGGCAGGGGTACGGGCTACACCTTC.

This clonotype occurred many times. V gene TRBV29-1 combines with J gene TRBJ1-1; 8 bases agree with TRBD1. V was pared by 6 bases and J by 5 bases, with 8 bases of the junction left unmatched. The CDR3 runs 13 residues. Germline CDR1 reads SQVTM; CDR2 reads ANQGSEA. The CDR3, as DNA: TGCAGCGTCCAAGACAGGGGAGGAACTGAAGCTTTCTTT. It encodes CSVQDRGGTEAFF.

This clonotype was observed many times. The chain links TRBV2 to TRBJ2-5; the D call may be TRBD1 or TRBD2 (5 bases each). V gave up 7 bases and J gave up 4 bases, with 19 bases separating them. Looked up from germline, CDR1 is SNHLY and CDR2 is FYNNEI. This CDR3 spans 15 amino acids. The CDR3 region has the DNA TGTGCCAGCAAGATATTAGGGGACGGCCGAGAGACCCAGTACTTC. As protein: CASKILGDGRETQYF.

The CDR3 region is CASSASQGETQYF. As DNA, the CDR3 is TGTGCCAGCAGTGCATCACAGGGGGAGACCCAGTACTTC. The chain joins TRBV25-1 to TRBJ2-5; 7 nucleotides line up with TRBD1. The germline V gene has CDR1 MGHDK and CDR2 SYGVNS. J gave up 5 bases and V 4 bases, and 4 bases lay outside the gene matches. This CDR3 is 13 amino acids long.